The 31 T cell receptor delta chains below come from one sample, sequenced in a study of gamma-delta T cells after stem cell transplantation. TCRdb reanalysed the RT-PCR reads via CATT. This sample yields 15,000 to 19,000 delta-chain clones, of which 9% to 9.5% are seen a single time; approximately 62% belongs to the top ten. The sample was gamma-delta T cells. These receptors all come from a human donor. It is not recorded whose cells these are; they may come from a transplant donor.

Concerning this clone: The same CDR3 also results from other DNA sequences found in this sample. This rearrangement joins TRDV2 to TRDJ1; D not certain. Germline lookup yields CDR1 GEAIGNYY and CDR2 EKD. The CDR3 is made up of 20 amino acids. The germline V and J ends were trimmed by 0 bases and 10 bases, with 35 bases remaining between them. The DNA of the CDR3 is TGTGCCTGTGACACCGCTGAAGTCCGGGTGGCTCACCGAGTGTGGTATACACTCATCTTT. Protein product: CACDTAEVRVAHRVWYTLIF.

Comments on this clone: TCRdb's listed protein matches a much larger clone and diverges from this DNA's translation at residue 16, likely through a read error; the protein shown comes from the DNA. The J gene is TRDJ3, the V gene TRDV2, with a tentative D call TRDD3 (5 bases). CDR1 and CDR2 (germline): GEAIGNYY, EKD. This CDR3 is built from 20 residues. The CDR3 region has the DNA TGTGCCTGTGACACTCCCGGGGAAGACCAGAGCTCCTGGGACACCCAACAGATGTTTTTC. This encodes CACDTPGEDQSSWDTQQMFF.

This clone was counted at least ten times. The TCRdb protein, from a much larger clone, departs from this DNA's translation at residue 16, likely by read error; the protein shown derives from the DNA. Written as DNA, the CDR3 is TGTGCCTGTGACACAGTCGGGGATCTGGCCTACACCGATAAACTCACCTTT. This gives the protein CACDTVGDLAYTDKLTF. The V gene is TRDV2, the J gene TRDJ1; weak D call: TRDD3 (6 bases). There are 17 residues in the CDR3. The germline CDR1 and CDR2 sequences are GEAIGNYY and EKD.

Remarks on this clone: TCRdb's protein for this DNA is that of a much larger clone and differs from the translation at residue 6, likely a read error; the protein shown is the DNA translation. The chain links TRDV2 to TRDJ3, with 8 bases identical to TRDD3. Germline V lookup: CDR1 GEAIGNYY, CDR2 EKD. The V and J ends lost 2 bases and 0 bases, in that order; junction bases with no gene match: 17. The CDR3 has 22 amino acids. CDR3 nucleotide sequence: TGTGCCTGTGACAGCAGAGAACGCTGGGGGACACCTCGCTCCTGGGACACCCGACAGATGTTTTTC. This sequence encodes CACDSRERWGTPRSWDTRQMFF.

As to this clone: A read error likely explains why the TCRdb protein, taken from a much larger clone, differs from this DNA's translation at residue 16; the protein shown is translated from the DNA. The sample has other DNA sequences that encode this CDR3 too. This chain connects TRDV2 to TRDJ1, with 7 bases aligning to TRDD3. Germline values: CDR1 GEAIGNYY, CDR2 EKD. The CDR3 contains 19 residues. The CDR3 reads CACDTLSRGIDGSTDNLIF. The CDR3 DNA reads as TGTGCCTGTGATACCCTCTCGCGGGGGATTGATGGATCCACCGATAACCTCATCTTT.

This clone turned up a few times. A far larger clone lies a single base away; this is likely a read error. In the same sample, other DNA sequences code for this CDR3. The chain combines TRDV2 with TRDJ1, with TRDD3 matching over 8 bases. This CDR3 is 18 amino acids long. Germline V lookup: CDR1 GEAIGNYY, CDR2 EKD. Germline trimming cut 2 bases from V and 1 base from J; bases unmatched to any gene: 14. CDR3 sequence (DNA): TGTGCCTGTGACATATTAACCGTAGACGGGGATACCACCGATAAACTCATCTTT. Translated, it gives CACDILTVDGDTTDKLIF.

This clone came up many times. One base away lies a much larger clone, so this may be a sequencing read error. The CDR3 loop reads CACDGMAPSSDKLIF. CDR3 nucleotides: TGTGCCTGTGATGGAATGGCCCCGAGCAGCGATAAACTCATCTTT. The rearrangement joins TRDV2 to TRDJ1, with D hard to call. Germline CDR1 GEAIGNYY, CDR2 EKD. The CDR3 is made up of 15 amino acids. Trimming removed 4 bases at V and 4 bases at J, with 18 bases between.

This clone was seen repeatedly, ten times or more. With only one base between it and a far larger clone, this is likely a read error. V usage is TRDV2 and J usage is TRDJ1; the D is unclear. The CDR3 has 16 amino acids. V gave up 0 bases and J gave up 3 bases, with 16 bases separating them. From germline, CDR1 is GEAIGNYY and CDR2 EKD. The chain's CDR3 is CACDTVQPTNADKLIF. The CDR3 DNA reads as TGTGCCTGTGACACCGTACAACCCACCAACGCCGATAAACTCATCTTT.

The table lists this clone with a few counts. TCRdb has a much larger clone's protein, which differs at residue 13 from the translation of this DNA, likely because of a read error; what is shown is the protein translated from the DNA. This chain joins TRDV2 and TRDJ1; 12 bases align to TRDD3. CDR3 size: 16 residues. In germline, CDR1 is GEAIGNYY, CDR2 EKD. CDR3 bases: TGTGCCTGTGAATTTCTGGGGGATACGCGTACCGATAGACTCATCTTC. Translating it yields CACEFLGDTRTDRLIF.

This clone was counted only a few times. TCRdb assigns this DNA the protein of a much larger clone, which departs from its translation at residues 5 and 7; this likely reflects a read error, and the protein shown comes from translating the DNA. The DNA of the CDR3 is TGTGCTCTTGGGGCACTAGCGCCCCCCGACTGGGGGATACAGGATAAACTCATCTTT. This gives the protein CALGALAPPDWGIQDKLIF. The genes are TRDV1 and TRDJ1; 12 bases are shared with TRDD3. J was trimmed by 5 bases and V by 4 bases; bases with no gene match: 17. In germline, CDR1 is TSWWSYY, CDR2 QGS. The CDR3 loop spans 19 amino acids.

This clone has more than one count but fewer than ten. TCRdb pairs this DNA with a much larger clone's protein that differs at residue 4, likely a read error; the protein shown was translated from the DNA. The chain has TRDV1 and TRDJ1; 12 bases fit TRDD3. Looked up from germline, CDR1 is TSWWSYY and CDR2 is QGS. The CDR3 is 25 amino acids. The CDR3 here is CALEELHRPQVFPSNWGILSHKLIF. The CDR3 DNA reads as TGTGCTCTTGAGGAACTGCACAGGCCCCAGGTCTTTCCTTCTAACTGGGGGATACTAAGCCATAAACTCATCTTT.

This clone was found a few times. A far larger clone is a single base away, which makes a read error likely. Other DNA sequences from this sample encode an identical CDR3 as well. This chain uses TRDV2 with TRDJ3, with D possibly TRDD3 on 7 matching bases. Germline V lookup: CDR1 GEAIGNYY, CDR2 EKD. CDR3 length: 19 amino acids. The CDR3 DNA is TGTGCCTGTGACACCGTTGGGGATAGAAATAACTGGGACACCCGACAGATGTTCTTC. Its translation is CACDTVGDRNNWDTRQMFF.

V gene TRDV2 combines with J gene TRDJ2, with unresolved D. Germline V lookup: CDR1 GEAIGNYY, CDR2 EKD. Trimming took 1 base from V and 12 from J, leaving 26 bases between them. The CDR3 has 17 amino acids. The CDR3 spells CACDTRGRSPQKAKLFF. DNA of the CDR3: TGTGCCTGTGACACGCGCGGGAGGTCCCCCCAAAAGGCAAAACTCTTCTTT.

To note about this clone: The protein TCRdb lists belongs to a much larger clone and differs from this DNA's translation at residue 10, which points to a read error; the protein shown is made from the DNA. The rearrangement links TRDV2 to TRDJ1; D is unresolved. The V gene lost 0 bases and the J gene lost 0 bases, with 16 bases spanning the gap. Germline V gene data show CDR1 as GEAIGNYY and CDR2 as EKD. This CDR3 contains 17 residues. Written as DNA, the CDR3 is TGTGCCTGTGACACCCTCGGGTCCGCCCCTGACACCGATAAACTCATCTTT. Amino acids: CACDTLGSAPDTDKLIF.

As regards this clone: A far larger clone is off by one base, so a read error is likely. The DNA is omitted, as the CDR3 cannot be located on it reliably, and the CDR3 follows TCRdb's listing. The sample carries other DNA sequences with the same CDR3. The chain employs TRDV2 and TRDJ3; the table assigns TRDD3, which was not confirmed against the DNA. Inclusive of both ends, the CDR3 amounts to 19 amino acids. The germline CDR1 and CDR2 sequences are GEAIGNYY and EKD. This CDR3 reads CACDPLGIGSSWDTRQMFF.

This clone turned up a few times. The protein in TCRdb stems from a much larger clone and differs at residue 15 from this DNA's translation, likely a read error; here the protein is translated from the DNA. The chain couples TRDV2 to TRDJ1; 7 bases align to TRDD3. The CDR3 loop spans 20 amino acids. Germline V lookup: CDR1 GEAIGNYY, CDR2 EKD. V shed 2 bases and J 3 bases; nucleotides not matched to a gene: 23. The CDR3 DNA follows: TGTGCCTGTGACAGCCTACGCTCATCTTCCCTGGGGGCGTACGCCGATAAACTCATCTTT. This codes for CACDSLRSSSLGAYADKLIF.

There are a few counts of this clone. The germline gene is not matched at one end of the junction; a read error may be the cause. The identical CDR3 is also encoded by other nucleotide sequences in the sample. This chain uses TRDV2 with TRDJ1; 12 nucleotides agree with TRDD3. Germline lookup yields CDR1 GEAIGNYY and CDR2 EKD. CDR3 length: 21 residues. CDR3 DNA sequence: TGTGCCTGTGACACAGTCACTGGGGGATACAACGGGACTTCGTACACCGACAAACTCATCTTT. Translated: CACDTVTGGYNGTSYTDKLIF.

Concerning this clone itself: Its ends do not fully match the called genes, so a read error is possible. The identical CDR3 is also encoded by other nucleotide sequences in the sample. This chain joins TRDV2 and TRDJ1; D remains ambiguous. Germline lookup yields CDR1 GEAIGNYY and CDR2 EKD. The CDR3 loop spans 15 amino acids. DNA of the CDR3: TGTGCCTGTGACGCCGTCCTGACCGACACCGATAACCTCATCTTT. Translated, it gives CACDAVLTDTDNLIF.

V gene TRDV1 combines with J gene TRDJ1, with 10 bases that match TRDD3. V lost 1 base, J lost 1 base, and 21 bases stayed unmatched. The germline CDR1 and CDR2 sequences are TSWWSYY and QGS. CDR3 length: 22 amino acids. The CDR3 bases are TGTGCTCTTGGGGAACGCCCCTCTTTATCTTACTGGGGGATGCGTTGCACCGATAAACTCATCTTT. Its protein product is CALGERPSLSYWGMRCTDKLIF.

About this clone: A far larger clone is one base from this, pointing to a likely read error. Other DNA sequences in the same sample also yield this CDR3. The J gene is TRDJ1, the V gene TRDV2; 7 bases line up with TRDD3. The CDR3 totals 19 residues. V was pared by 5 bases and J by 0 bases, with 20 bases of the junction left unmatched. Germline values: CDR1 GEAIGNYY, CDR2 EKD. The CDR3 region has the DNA TGTGCCTGTGTCTCAATAGCTGGGGGGTATGAACTGTACACCGATAAACTCATCTTT. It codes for CACVSIAGGYELYTDKLIF.

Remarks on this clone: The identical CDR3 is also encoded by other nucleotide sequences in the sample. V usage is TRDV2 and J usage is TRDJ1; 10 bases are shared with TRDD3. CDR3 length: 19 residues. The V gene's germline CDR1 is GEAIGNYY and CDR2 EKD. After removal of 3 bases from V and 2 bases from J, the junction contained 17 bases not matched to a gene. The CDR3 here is CACDPGRGDTPPSTDKLIF. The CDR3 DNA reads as TGTGCCTGTGACCCCGGACGGGGGGATACGCCCCCCTCAACCGATAAACTCATCTTT.

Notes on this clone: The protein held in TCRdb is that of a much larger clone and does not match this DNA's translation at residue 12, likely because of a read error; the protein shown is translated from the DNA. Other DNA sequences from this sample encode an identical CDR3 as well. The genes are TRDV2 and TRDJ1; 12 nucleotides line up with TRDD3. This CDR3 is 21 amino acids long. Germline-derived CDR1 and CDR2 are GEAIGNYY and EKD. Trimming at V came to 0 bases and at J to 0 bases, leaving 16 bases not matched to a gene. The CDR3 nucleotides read TGTGCCTGTGACACCGTCACTGGGGGATACAACTCGACTTCTTACACCGATAAACTCATCTTT. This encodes CACDTVTGGYNSTSYTDKLIF.

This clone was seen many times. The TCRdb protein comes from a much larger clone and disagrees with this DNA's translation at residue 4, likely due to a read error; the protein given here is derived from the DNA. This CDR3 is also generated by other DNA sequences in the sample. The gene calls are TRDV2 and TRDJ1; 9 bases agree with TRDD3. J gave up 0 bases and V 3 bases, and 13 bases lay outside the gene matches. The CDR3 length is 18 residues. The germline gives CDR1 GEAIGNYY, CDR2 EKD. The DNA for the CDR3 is TGTGCCTGTGACCCGCTGTCTTGGGGGATAGAAGACACCGATAAACTCATCTTT. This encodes CACDPLSWGIEDTDKLIF.

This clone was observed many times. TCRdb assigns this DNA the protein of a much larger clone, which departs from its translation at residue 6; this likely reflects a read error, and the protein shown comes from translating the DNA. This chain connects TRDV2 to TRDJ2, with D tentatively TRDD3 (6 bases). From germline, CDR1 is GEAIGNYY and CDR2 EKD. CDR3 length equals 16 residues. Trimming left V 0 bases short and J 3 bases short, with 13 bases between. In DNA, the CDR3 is TGTGCCTGTGACACCGGGGGGGACCCCCTGACAGCACAACTCTTCTTT. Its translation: CACDTGGDPLTAQLFF.

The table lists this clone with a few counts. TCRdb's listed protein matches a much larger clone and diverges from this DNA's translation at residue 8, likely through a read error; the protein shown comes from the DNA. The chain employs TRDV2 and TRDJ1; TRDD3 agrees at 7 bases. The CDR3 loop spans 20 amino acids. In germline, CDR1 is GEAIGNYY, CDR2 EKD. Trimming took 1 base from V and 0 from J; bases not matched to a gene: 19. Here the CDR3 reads CACDTLPPRAGGSYTDKLIF. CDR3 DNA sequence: TGTGCCTGTGACACTCTACCTCCTAGGGCTGGGGGCTCGTACACCGATAAACTCATCTTT.

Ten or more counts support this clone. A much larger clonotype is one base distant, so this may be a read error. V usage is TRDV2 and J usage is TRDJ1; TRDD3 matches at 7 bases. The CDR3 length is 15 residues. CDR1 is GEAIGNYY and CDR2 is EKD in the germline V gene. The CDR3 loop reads CACDSVVGDTDNLIF. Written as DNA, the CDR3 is TGTGCCTGTGACTCCGTGGTGGGGGACACCGATAACCTCATCTTT.

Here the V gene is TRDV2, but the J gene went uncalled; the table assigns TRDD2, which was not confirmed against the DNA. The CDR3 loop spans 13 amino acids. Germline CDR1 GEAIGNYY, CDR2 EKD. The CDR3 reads CACDLLPTRVIYF. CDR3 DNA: TGTGCCTGTGACCTCCTTCCTACCCGGGTGATTTATTTT.

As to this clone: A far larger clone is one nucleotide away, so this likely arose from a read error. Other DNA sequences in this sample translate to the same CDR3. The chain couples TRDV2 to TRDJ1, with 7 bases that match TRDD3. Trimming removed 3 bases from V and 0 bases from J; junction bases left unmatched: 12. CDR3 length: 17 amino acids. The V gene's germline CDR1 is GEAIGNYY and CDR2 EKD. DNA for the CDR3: TGTGCCTGTGACGCTCTTACAGAGGGATACCACACCGATAAACTCATCTTT. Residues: CACDALTEGYHTDKLIF.

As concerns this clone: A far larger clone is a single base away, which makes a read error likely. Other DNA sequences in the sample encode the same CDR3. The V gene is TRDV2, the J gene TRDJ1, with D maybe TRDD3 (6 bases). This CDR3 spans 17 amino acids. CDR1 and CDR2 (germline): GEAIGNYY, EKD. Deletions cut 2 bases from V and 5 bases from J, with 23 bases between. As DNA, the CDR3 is TGTGCCTGTGACATCTTACTGGGAGATACGGAGGAAGATAAACTCATCTTT. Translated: CACDILLGDTEEDKLIF.

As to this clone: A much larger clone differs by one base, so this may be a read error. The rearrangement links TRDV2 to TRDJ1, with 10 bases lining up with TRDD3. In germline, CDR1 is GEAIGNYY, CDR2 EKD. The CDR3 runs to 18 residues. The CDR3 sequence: CAFDTRKLRGDTTDKLIF. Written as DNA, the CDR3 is TGTGCCTTTGACACCAGAAAATTAAGGGGGGATACGACCGATAAACTCATCTTT.

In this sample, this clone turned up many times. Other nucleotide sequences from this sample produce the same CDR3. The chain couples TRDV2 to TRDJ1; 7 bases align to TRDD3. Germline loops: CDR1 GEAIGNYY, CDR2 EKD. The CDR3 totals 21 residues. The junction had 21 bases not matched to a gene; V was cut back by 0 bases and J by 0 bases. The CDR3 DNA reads TGTGCCTGTGACACCCTCAATAGCGGACTGGGGACTAGATCGTACACCGATAAACTCATCTTT. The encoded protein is CACDTLNSGLGTRSYTDKLIF.